The 29 T cell receptor beta chains presented below share a single source sample, sequenced in a study of metastatic and nonmetastatic thyroid tumors. TCRdb reprocessed the PCR reads using MiXCR. Of approximately 44,000 clones listed, more than 25% are singletons. Thyroid surgery was preceded by no treatment in any patient. Specimen: blood. Receptor source: a male donor with papillary thyroid cancer or a benign thyroid nodule (not recorded which). Some clones in this sample may be carry-over from other donors' samples.

This clone came up many times. The chain couples TRBV28 to TRBJ2-1; 11 positions agree with TRBD2. Looked up from germline, CDR1 is MDHEN and CDR2 is SYDVKM. The CDR3 has 15 amino acids. Trimming removed 6 bases from V and 7 bases from J; junction bases left unmatched: 8. The CDR3 DNA reads TGTGCCAGCAGCCTTATAGCGGGGGGGCGGAATGAGCAGTTCTTC. This codes for CASSLIAGGRNEQFF.

The CDR3 nucleotides read TGTGCCAGCAGCTCGGGGGCGACCTCTGAGACCCAGTACTTC. Translation gives CASSSGATSETQYF. This rearrangement joins TRBV12-3 or TRBV12-4 to TRBJ2-5; D could derive from TRBD1 or TRBD2 (6 bases each). Trimming stripped 6 bases from V and 5 bases from J, with 16 bases between. The CDR3 has 14 amino acids.

This clone was seen only a few times. The chain combines TRBV6-1 with TRBJ2-1, with D unclear. V was cut by 6 bases and J by 8 bases, with 11 bases left in between. Germline V gene lookup returns CDR1 MNHNS and CDR2 SASEGT. The CDR3 runs 12 residues. For the CDR3, the DNA is TGTGCCAGCAGGGCCCGAGTTGATGAGCAGTTCTTC. This encodes CASRARVDEQFF.

In this sample, this clone turned up many times. The chain recombines TRBV7-8 with TRBJ2-7; D remains ambiguous. Germline loops: CDR1 SGHVS, CDR2 FQNEAQ. The CDR3 has 13 residues. The V end was cut by 5 bases, the J end by 7 bases, with 15 bases between. The CDR3 nucleotides read TGTGCCAGCAGCCCGGCCTTGCCGAGAGAGCAGTACTTC. Residues: CASSPALPREQYF.

This clone has ten or more counts. DNA for the CDR3: TGTGCCAGCAGATTAGGGACAGTTGGTGGCTACACCTTC. It encodes CASRLGTVGGYTF. The chain joins TRBV27 to TRBJ1-2; 7 bases align to TRBD1. Looked up from germline, CDR1 is MNHEY and CDR2 is SMNVEV (reference sequence). The CDR3 runs to 13 residues. V shed 6 bases and J 7 bases; nucleotides not matched to a gene: 8.

The chain employs TRBV10-3 and TRBJ2-3; D unresolved. Trimming cost V 2 bases and J 2 bases, with 8 bases left between them. There are 14 residues in the CDR3. Germline-derived CDR1 and CDR2 are ENHRY and SYGVKD. The CDR3 DNA follows: TGTGCCATCAGTGAGACTTGCCCCACAGATACGCAGTATTTT. Protein sequence: CAISETCPTDTQYF.

The chain is built from TRBV5-1 and TRBJ1-2; D possibly corresponds to TRBD1 (5 bases). The CDR3 contains 14 residues. The V gene's germline CDR1 is SGHRS and CDR2 YFSETQ. Trimming took off 4 bases at V and 10 bases at J, with 20 bases between the two ends. The CDR3 nucleotides read TGCGCCAGCAGCCCGGGCGGACCGGGACGCCACTACACCTTC. Its protein product is CASSPGGPGRHYTF.

Ten or more counts support this clone. V gene TRBV7-2 combines with J gene TRBJ1-1, with 9 bases lining up with TRBD1. V lost 5 bases, J lost 3 bases, and 10 bases stayed unmatched. The CDR3 is 16 amino acids. Germline V gene data show CDR1 as SGHTA and CDR2 as FQGNSA. The CDR3, as DNA: TGTGCCAGCAGCAAACAGGGGGCTCTTTTGGACACTGAAGCTTTCTTT. Its translation is CASSKQGALLDTEAFF.

This clone was found many times. This chain joins TRBV6-1 and TRBJ2-3; D is undetermined. The CDR3 consists of 14 residues. The V and J ends lost 3 bases and 3 bases respectively, with 10 bases between them. Germline-derived CDR1 and CDR2 are MNHNS and SASEGT. In nucleotides, the CDR3 is TGTGCCAGCAGTGAGAAGACAAGAACAGATACGCAGTATTTT. Its protein is CASSEKTRTDTQYF.

The chain is built from TRBV12-3 or TRBV12-4 and TRBJ2-7; D gene uncertain. This CDR3 has 11 residues. V was pared by 8 bases and J by 4 bases, with 9 bases between. The DNA of the CDR3 is TGTGCCAGCTTTTCCTTTTACGAGCAGTACTTC. This gives the protein CASFSFYEQYF.

This clone was observed at least ten times. This may be a read error, as it is one base from a much larger clone. Other DNA sequences in the same sample also yield this CDR3. The chain employs TRBV28 and TRBJ2-5; TRBD1 matches 9 bases. The CDR3 contains 12 residues. Looked up from germline, CDR1 is MDHEN and CDR2 is SYDVKM. The CDR3 sequence: CAIHRGQGTQYF. In DNA, the CDR3 is TGCGCCATTCACAGGGGGCAGGGGACCCAGTACTTC.

This clone was observed many times. V is TRBV7-2 and J is TRBJ2-5; D perhaps matches TRBD2 (6 bases). V dropped 3 bases and J dropped 2 bases, with 10 bases sitting between them. The CDR3 covers 14 residues. Germline assignment: CDR1 SGHTA and CDR2 FQGNSA. DNA of the CDR3: TGTGCCAGCAGCTTCGGGACTGGGCAAGAGACCCAGTACTTC. The encoded protein is CASSFGTGQETQYF.

This clone was detected ten times or more. The chain recombines TRBV5-6 with TRBJ1-2; D not certain. Trimming removed 0 bases from V and 6 bases from J, with 9 bases in between. Germline-derived CDR1 and CDR2 are SGHDT and YYEEEE. The CDR3 is 13 residues long. Written as DNA, the CDR3 is TGTGCCAGCAGCTTGGAGGCAACGAATGGCTACACCTTC. This encodes CASSLEATNGYTF.

In the case of this clone: The junction does not match germline at one end; this may be a read error. The V gene is TRBV28, the J gene TRBJ2-5, with TRBD1 matching 7 bases. CDR1 and CDR2 from the germline V gene are MDHEN and SYDVKM. The CDR3 sequence is 16 residues long. The CDR3 DNA follows: TGTGCCAGCAGTCTAACAGGACAGGTCAGTAAGAAGACCCAGTCCTTC. This sequence encodes CASSLTGQVSKKTQSF.

This clone is termed medium-sized (0.01 to 0.1%). The chain joins TRBV6-1 to TRBJ1-5, with 10 bases that match TRBD1. Trimming took 4 bases from V and 7 from J; bases not matched to a gene: 7. Germline V lookup: CDR1 MNHNS, CDR2 SASEGT. The CDR3 contains 15 residues. In DNA, the CDR3 is TGTGCCAGCAGTGGAACGACAGGGGGCGGGCAGCCCCAGCATTTT. Translating gives CASSGTTGGGQPQHF.

This clone has more than one count but fewer than ten. The chain joins TRBV25-1 to TRBJ1-1; maybe TRBD1 (5 bases). V was clipped by 7 bases and J by 1 base, with 10 bases between them. This CDR3 region has 13 residues. From germline, CDR1 is MGHDK and CDR2 SYGVNS. As DNA, the CDR3 is TGTGCCAGCACTCCCGGGACGAACACTGAAGCTTTCTTT. This encodes CASTPGTNTEAFF.

V is TRBV30 and J is TRBJ1-5; no clear D. The CDR3 is 15 amino acids. V dropped 0 bases and J dropped 3 bases, with 12 bases sitting between them. CDR1 is GTSNPN and CDR2 is SVGIG in the germline V gene (reference sequence). The CDR3 region is CAWSVGGFPNQPQHF. The CDR3 DNA is TGTGCCTGGAGTGTTGGAGGGTTTCCCAATCAGCCCCAGCATTTT.

This clone was detected ten times or more. V gene TRBV6-2 or TRBV6-3 combines with J gene TRBJ2-1; perhaps D is TRBD1 or TRBD2 (6 bases each). This CDR3 contains 14 residues. Germline V gene data show CDR1 as MNHEY and CDR2 as SVGEGT. V dropped 8 bases and J dropped 0 bases, with 11 bases sitting between them. DNA for the CDR3: TGTGCCAGCGGAGAGGGGGGCTCCTACAATGAGCAGTTCTTC. This sequence encodes CASGEGGSYNEQFF.

This clone was seen more than once but under ten times. The chain is built from TRBV6-2 or TRBV6-3 and TRBJ2-7; D not certain. V was shortened by 0 bases and J by 5 bases, with 14 bases between the two germline ends. The CDR3 sequence is 15 residues long. Per germline, CDR1 MNHEY and CDR2 SVGEGT. The CDR3 protein is CASSYSLRGYHEQYF. For the CDR3, the DNA is TGTGCCAGCAGTTACTCCCTGAGAGGTTACCACGAGCAGTACTTC.

This clone was counted many times. The chain employs TRBV6-5 and TRBJ1-5; D might be TRBD1 (5 bases). Trimming removed 5 bases from V and 0 bases from J, with 20 bases in between. Germline CDR1 MNHEY, CDR2 SVGAGI. This CDR3 contains 18 residues. The CDR3 DNA reads TGTGCCAGCAGTCCCCCCGCGGGAGCGGGGCATAGCAATCAGCCCCAGCATTTT. It is translated as CASSPPAGAGHSNQPQHF.

At least ten counts were recorded for this clone. Germline and junction disagree at one end, which may indicate a read error. The V and J genes are TRBV4-2 and TRBJ2-2, with 9 bases fitting TRBD2. Germline V gives CDR1 LGHNA, CDR2 YNFKEQ. The CDR3 is made up of 18 amino acids. CDR3 nucleotides: TGTGCCAGCAGCATACCCGGCAGCGGGGGGCCTGGGACCGGGGAGCCGTTTTTT. Amino acid sequence: CASSIPGSGGPGTGEPFF.

This clone was seen many times. The chain uses TRBV20-1 and TRBJ1-2; D is unclear. Germline CDR1 and CDR2: DFQATT and SNEGSKA (reference sequence). The CDR3 is 10 residues long. Between the trimmed V and J ends, which lost 1 base and 8 bases, there was a span of 5 bases. The CDR3: CSARGGGYTF. The CDR3 DNA follows: TGCAGTGCTAGAGGGGGAGGCTACACCTTC.

Relative to its sample, this clone is medium-sized. The V gene is TRBV28, the J gene TRBJ2-1, with D possibly TRBD1 on 6 matching bases. Trimming stripped 6 bases from V and 3 bases from J, with 21 bases between. The CDR3 consists of 17 residues. Germline CDR1 reads MDHEN; CDR2 reads SYDVKM. This chain's CDR3 is CASSPIPGQLHYNEQFF. CDR3 nucleotide sequence: TGTGCCAGCAGCCCCATTCCCGGACAGTTACACTACAATGAGCAGTTCTTC.

This clone has a count of ten or more. In the same sample, other DNA sequences code for this CDR3. The rearrangement joins TRBV4-1 to TRBJ2-3; perhaps TRBD2 as D (6 bases). The V end was cut by 5 bases, the J end by 3 bases, with 18 bases between. CDR3 length equals 16 residues. In germline, CDR1 is MGHRA, CDR2 YSYEKL. CDR3: CASSSMGESGTDTQYF. CDR3 DNA sequence: TGCGCCAGCAGCTCCATGGGGGAAAGCGGGACAGATACGCAGTATTTT.

Notes on this clone: One end of the junction is discordant with germline, which a read error may explain. This rearrangement joins TRBV5-1 to TRBJ2-5, with 12 bases fitting TRBD2. The CDR3 extends over 16 amino acids. Germline CDR1 and CDR2: SGHRS and YFSETQ. CDR3 loop: CASSTRLAGVEETQYF. CDR3 nucleotides: TGCGCCAGCAGCACGCGACTAGCGGGAGTCGAGGAGACGCAGTACTTC.

Judged by abundance, this clone is medium-sized. The V call is TRBV20-1, the J call TRBJ2-7; 12 positions agree with TRBD2. Germline assignment: CDR1 DFQATT and CDR2 SNEGSKA (reference sequence). V was pared by 5 bases and J by 1 base, with 3 bases of the junction left unmatched. The CDR3 extends over 14 amino acids. The CDR3 nucleotides read TGCAGTGCTCCGGGACTAGCGGGTTCCTACGAGCAGTACTTC. This gives the protein CSAPGLAGSYEQYF.

Only one count was recorded for this clone. The genes are TRBV11-2 and TRBJ2-2; D remains ambiguous. Trimming removed 5 bases from V and 6 bases from J, with 7 bases in between. Germline V gene sequence: CDR1 SGHAT, CDR2 FQNNGV. The CDR3 is made up of 12 amino acids. CDR3 DNA sequence: TGTGCCAGCAGCCTAAGATCCGGGGAGCTGTTTTTT. Translated: CASSLRSGELFF.

This clone was counted many times. This chain uses TRBV25-1 with TRBJ1-4, with D hard to call. The CDR3 loop spans 11 amino acids. Between the trimmed V and J ends, which lost 6 bases and 5 bases, there was a span of 4 bases. Germline V gives CDR1 MGHDK, CDR2 SYGVNS. The CDR3 DNA reads as TGTGCCAGCAGCACGAATGAAAAACTGTTTTTT. Protein sequence: CASSTNEKLFF.

This clone appeared a few times. V and J are TRBV30 and TRBJ2-3, with a possible D match to TRBD2 (6 bases). CDR1 and CDR2 (germline): GTSNPN, SVGIG (reference sequence). Trimming left V 4 bases short and J 6 bases short, with 11 bases between. This CDR3 is built from 12 residues. The CDR3 here is CAWTLAGDTQYF. CDR3 in DNA: TGTGCCTGGACCCTGGCGGGGGATACGCAGTATTTT.